This TCR beta chain is drawn from a study of OX40 agonist ivuxolimab in advanced cancers. A few counts support this clone. Generated by immunoSEQ multiplex PCR, the TCRdb table keeps only in-frame clones and is missing some. The table shows about 83,000 clones, with about 88% occurring only once. The sequenced sample was CD4+ or CD8+ T cells sorted from blood, obtained in a trial of the OX40 agonist ivuxolimab. The source is an adult with an advanced solid tumor such as melanoma, head and neck, liver or kidney cancer.

This CDR3 is CASSLAGQQETQYF. DNA of the CDR3: TGCGCCAGCAGCTTGGCCGGGCAGCAAGAGACCCAGTACTTC. The rearrangement joins TRBV5-1 to TRBJ2-5, with unresolved D. The germline gives CDR1 SGHRS, CDR2 YFSETQ. The CDR3 extends over 14 amino acids. Deletions cut 0 bases from V and 2 bases from J, with 8 bases between.